Listed here are 11 T cell receptor beta chains from one sample, sequenced in a study of cytotoxic CD8 clonotypes in ibrutinib-treated CLL. Using immunoSEQ multiplex PCR, the repertoire was profiled, and TCRdb retains in-frame clones only, with some absent. Among roughly 97,000 clones listed, approximately 82% were seen once. This specimen consisted of PBMCs, obtained after 12 months of ibrutinib treatment. Receptors originate from a human donor with chronic lymphocytic leukemia.

The chain employs TRBV6-6 and TRBJ2-7, with 8 bases aligning to TRBD1. This CDR3 has 16 amino acids. Germline-derived CDR1 and CDR2 are MNHNY and SVGAGI (reference sequence). V shed 7 bases, J shed 2 bases, and the junction held 13 bases outside the gene matches. CDR3 amino acids: CASTSGGGSSTYEQYF. In nucleotides, the CDR3 is TGTGCCAGCACCTCAGGGGGCGGTTCCTCTACCTACGAGCAGTACTTC.

The V and J genes are TRBV7-9 and TRBJ1-2; no definite D call. Between the trimmed V and J ends, which lost 2 bases and 8 bases, there was a span of 12 bases. CDR3 size: 13 residues. Per germline, CDR1 SEHNR and CDR2 FQNEAQ (reference sequence). The CDR3 region has the DNA TGTGCCAGCAGCTTATTAACCGAGGGAGGCTACACCTTC. Protein sequence: CASSLLTEGGYTF.

This chain uses TRBV25-1 with TRBJ2-4; the match to TRBD1 covers 9 bases. Per germline, CDR1 MGHDK and CDR2 SYGVNS. The ends lost 5 bases at V and 6 bases at J; junction bases unmatched: 2. There are 13 residues in the CDR3. For the CDR3, the DNA is TGTGCCAGCAGTACAGGGGGCGCAAACATTCAGTACTTC. As protein: CASSTGGANIQYF.

To note about this clone: Other DNA sequences within the sample encode an identical CDR3. The J gene is TRBJ1-6, the V gene TRBV9, with D possibly TRBD1 on 5 matching bases. From germline, CDR1 is SGDLS and CDR2 YYNGEE. The CDR3 covers 14 residues. The ends were cut back, 3 bases at V and 5 bases at J, with 9 bases in the middle. CDR3 protein: CASSGGTDNSPLHF. CDR3 sequence (DNA): TGTGCCAGCAGCGGGGGGACCGATAATTCACCCCTCCACTTT.

The chain joins TRBV6-1 to TRBJ1-2; no reliable D call. Between the trimmed V and J ends, which lost 3 bases and 7 bases, there was a span of 9 bases. The CDR3 length is 12 residues. Germline V lookup: CDR1 MNHNS, CDR2 SASEGT. CDR3 sequence: CASSDGPGGYTF. Here the CDR3 DNA reads TGTGCCAGCAGTGACGGCCCGGGTGGCTACACCTTC.

The J gene is TRBJ2-6, the V gene TRBV5-1; 9 bases fit TRBD1. The CDR3 runs to 17 residues. CDR1 and CDR2 (germline): SGHRS, YFSETQ. V dropped 3 bases and J dropped 0; count of bases not matched to a gene: 4. The chain's CDR3 is CASSSGQGPSGANVLTF. The CDR3 nucleotides are TGCGCCAGCAGCTCTGGACAGGGGCCCTCTGGGGCCAACGTCCTGACTTTC.

V usage is TRBV7-2 and J usage is TRBJ2-2; TRBD1 agrees at 7 bases. The CDR3 length is 14 residues. The germline CDR1 and CDR2 sequences are SGHTA and FQGNSA. The ends lost 5 bases at V and 6 bases at J; junction bases unmatched: 6. The CDR3 bases are TGTGCCAGCAGCCGCGACAGGGTCCCCGGGGAGCTGTTTTTT. This codes for CASSRDRVPGELFF.

The chain recombines TRBV6-1 with TRBJ2-1; a possible D gene is TRBD2 (6 bases). Trimming shortened V by 8 bases and J by 3 bases, and 14 bases separated the two germline ends. The CDR3 is 14 residues long. Germline values: CDR1 MNHNS, CDR2 SASEGT. For the CDR3, the DNA is TGTGCCAGCTCAAGGGCGGGGAGCTACAATGAGCAGTTCTTC. Protein product: CASSRAGSYNEQFF.

The rearrangement joins TRBV6-1 to TRBJ2-7, with D hard to call. V was pared by 11 bases and J by 0 bases, with 20 bases between. The CDR3 totals 15 residues. Germline values: CDR1 MNHNS, CDR2 SASEGT. The CDR3 is CAASPPPPSSYEQYF. In nucleotides, the CDR3 is TGTGCCGCAAGTCCACCCCCCCCGAGCTCCTACGAGCAGTACTTC.

The sample holds a few counts of this clone. CDR3 residues: CASSPPGSSYNSPLHF. For the CDR3, the DNA is TGTGCCAGCTCACCACCAGGGAGCTCCTATAATTCACCCCTCCACTTT. V usage is TRBV18 and J usage is TRBJ1-6; D not certain. Germline CDR1 is KGHSH and CDR2 is LQKENI. The CDR3 runs to 16 residues. V lost 0 bases and J lost 0, with 6 bases in between.

The rearrangement links TRBV7-3 to TRBJ2-2; TRBD2 is a possible D gene (6 bases). The V end lost 1 base, the J end lost 4 bases, and 13 bases lay between the germline ends. CDR3 size: 16 residues. Germline V gene data show CDR1 as SGHTA and CDR2 as FQGTGA. In nucleotides, the CDR3 is TGTGCCAGCAGCTTAATGCTAGCGACCAGCACCGGGGAGCTGTTTTTT. This encodes CASSLMLATSTGELFF.